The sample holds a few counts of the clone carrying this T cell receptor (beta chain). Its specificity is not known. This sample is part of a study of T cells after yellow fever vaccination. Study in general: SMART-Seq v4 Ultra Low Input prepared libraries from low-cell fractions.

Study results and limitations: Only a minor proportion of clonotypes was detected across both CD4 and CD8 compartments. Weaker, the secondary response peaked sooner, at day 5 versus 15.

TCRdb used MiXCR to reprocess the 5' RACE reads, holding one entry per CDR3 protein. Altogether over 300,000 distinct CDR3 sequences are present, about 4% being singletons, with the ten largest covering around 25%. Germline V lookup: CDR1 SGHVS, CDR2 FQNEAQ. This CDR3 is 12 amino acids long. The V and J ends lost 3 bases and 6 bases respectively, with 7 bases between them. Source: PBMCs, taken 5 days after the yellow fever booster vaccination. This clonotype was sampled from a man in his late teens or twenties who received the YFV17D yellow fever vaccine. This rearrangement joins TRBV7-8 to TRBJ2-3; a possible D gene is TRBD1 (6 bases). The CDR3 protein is CASSFTGDTQYF. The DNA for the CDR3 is TGTGCCAGCAGCTTCACAGGGGATACGCAGTATTTT.